A single sample is the source of the 24 T cell receptor beta chains below, sequenced in a study of T cells in Graves' hyperthyroidism and ophthalmopathy. Template material for amplifying TCR beta CDR3 regions consisted of RNA transcripts. First-round RT-PCR of the TCR CDR3 relied on the HTBI primer set. Each CDR3 protein gets one entry after TCRdb re-called the multiplex PCR reads with MiXCR. Among fewer than 650,000 distinct CDR3 sequences listed, roughly 15% were seen once. The sequencing input was blood. Every receptor here comes from a woman aged 40 to 50 with Graves' ophthalmopathy.

Ten or more counts support this clonotype. The genes are TRBV6-1 and TRBJ1-6, with 7 bases identical to TRBD1. Trimming took 4 bases from V and 10 from J; bases not matched to a gene: 7. The CDR3 spans 14 residues. The germline V gene has CDR1 MNHNS and CDR2 SASEGT. Written as DNA, the CDR3 is TGTGCCAGCAGTGCGACAGGGTTTCGGTCACCCCTCCACTTT. Translating it yields CASSATGFRSPLHF.

The rearrangement joins TRBV7-8 to TRBJ2-7; the D gene is possibly TRBD2 (6 bases). CDR1 and CDR2 from the germline V gene are SGHVS and FQNEAQ. The V end lost 5 bases, the J end lost 3 bases, and 14 bases lay between the germline ends. CDR3 length equals 14 residues. Here the CDR3 DNA reads TGTGCCAGCAGCCCCATACCCGGGGGCTACGAGCAGTACTTC. Translated: CASSPIPGGYEQYF.

This clonotype has at least ten counts. The rearrangement joins TRBV30 to TRBJ1-1; D perhaps matches TRBD1 (6 bases). The CDR3 has 12 residues. CDR1 is GTSNPN, CDR2 SVGIG, per germline (reference sequence). V was pared by 5 bases and J by 4 bases, with 11 bases between. This chain's CDR3 is CAWGGQGTEAFF. DNA for the CDR3: TGTGCCTGGGGGGGCCAGGGCACTGAAGCTTTCTTT.

V gene TRBV19 combines with J gene TRBJ2-3; 10 bases are a match to TRBD1. CDR1 and CDR2 (germline): LNHDA, SQIVND (reference sequence). Losses at the gene ends were 4 bases for V and 5 bases for J; bases not matched to a gene: 9. There are 16 residues in the CDR3. The CDR3 reads CASSSQGQGIGDTQYF. In DNA form, the CDR3 reads TGTGCCAGTAGTAGCCAGGGACAGGGGATAGGAGATACGCAGTATTTT.

The table lists this clonotype with many counts. The chain couples TRBV13 to TRBJ2-7, with a possible D match to TRBD1 (6 bases). V was clipped by 5 bases and J by 5 bases, with 16 bases between them. The CDR3 runs to 14 residues. Germline lookup yields CDR1 PRHDT and CDR2 FYEKMQ (reference sequence). The DNA for the CDR3 is TGTGCCAGCAGCAAAACAGGGCCCCTCGACGAGCAGTACTTC. Its translation is CASSKTGPLDEQYF.

This clonotype was seen at least ten times. This rearrangement joins TRBV11-2 to TRBJ1-1, with D hard to call. Germline CDR1 SGHAT, CDR2 FQNNGV. This CDR3 comprises 13 residues. The V gene lost 0 bases and the J gene lost 5 bases, with 7 bases spanning the gap. CDR3 coding DNA: TGTGCCAGCAGCTTAGAGGGTGAGACTGAAGCTTTCTTT. Its protein is CASSLEGETEAFF.

This clonotype was found many times. This sequence joins TRBV7-2 and TRBJ2-5; tentative D call: TRBD2 (6 bases). The V gene lost 2 bases and the J gene lost 5 bases, with 9 bases spanning the gap. The CDR3 spans 13 residues. Germline V gene sequence: CDR1 SGHTA, CDR2 FQGNSA. Written as DNA, the CDR3 is TGTGCCAGCAGCTTACATGGGGGGGAGACCCAGTACTTC. Its protein is CASSLHGGETQYF.

For this clonotype: A much larger clone differs by one base, so this may be a read error. The chain has TRBV3-1 and TRBJ2-2; D possibly corresponds to TRBD2 (5 bases). The V gene's germline CDR1 is LGHDT and CDR2 YNNKEL (reference sequence). The CDR3 has 14 amino acids. The CDR3 nucleotides read TGTGCCAGCAGCCAAGAATCTCATACCGGGGAGCTGCTTTTT. Its protein is CASSQESHTGELLF.

V and J are TRBV28 and TRBJ2-7; 12 positions agree with TRBD1. Germline CDR1 MDHEN, CDR2 SYDVKM. V was pared by 6 bases and J by 0 bases, with 15 bases of the junction left unmatched. CDR3 length equals 19 residues. The CDR3 DNA sequence: TGTGCCAGCAGGGGTTTGGGACAGGGGGCCCGGGACTACTCCTACGAGCAGTACTTC. Its protein product is CASRGLGQGARDYSYEQYF.

The sample holds a few counts of this clonotype. The chain employs TRBV6-2 or TRBV6-3 and TRBJ2-7, with 10 bases identical to TRBD2. Germline lookup yields CDR1 MNHEY and CDR2 SVGEGT. The V and J ends lost 2 bases and 3 bases, in that order; junction bases with no gene match: 4. The CDR3 loop spans 15 amino acids. CDR3 bases: TGTGCCAGCAGTTACGAAAGCGGGAGGGACTACGAGCAGTACTTC. This encodes CASSYESGRDYEQYF.

This clonotype was seen many times. The chain links TRBV19 to TRBJ1-2; D remains ambiguous. The CDR3 consists of 14 residues. Germline assignment: CDR1 LNHDA and CDR2 SQIVND (reference sequence). V was shortened by 7 bases and J by 1 base, with 13 bases between the two germline ends. The CDR3 region is CASIPGGFNYGYTF. The CDR3, as DNA: TGTGCCAGTATTCCAGGCGGCTTTAACTATGGCTACACCTTC.

This clonotype was seen more than once but under ten times. This rearrangement joins TRBV12-3 or TRBV12-4 to TRBJ2-2; 9 bases agree with TRBD2. The V segment lost 5 bases and the J segment 7 bases; nucleotides outside the gene matches: 14. The CDR3 covers 17 residues. CDR3 residues: CASSPLGRGRAYGELFF. In DNA, the CDR3 is TGTGCCAGCAGTCCTCTGGGGCGCGGGAGGGCCTACGGGGAGCTGTTTTTT.

Only a few counts were recorded for this clonotype. A much larger clone is a single base away; this may be a read error. The chain has TRBV12-3 or TRBV12-4 and TRBJ2-5; 11 bases fit TRBD2. This CDR3 is 15 amino acids long. The trim removed 6 bases at V and 4 bases at J, leaving 7 bases unmatched. CDR3 in DNA: TGTGCCAGCAGCTCGTTCGGACTAGCGGGAGAGACCCAGTACTTC. This gives the protein CASSSFGLAGETQYF.

This clonotype has just a few counts. The V and J genes are TRBV20-1 and TRBJ1-2; TRBD1 matches 8 bases. V trimming: 0 bases; J trimming: 4 bases; junction bases outside the gene matches: 4. The CDR3 has 14 residues. CDR1 and CDR2 from the germline V gene are DFQATT and SNEGSKA (reference sequence). The CDR3 DNA is TGCAGTGCTAGAGAAGCCGGGACAGGCTATGGCTACACCTTC. Its protein is CSAREAGTGYGYTF.

This clonotype has at least ten counts. This rearrangement joins TRBV28 to TRBJ1-5; D is perhaps TRBD1 (6 bases). This CDR3 is built from 17 residues. Trimming removed 6 bases from V and 3 bases from J, with 21 bases in between. In germline, CDR1 is MDHEN, CDR2 SYDVKM. The CDR3 protein is CASSAGTREFVNQPQHF. The CDR3 bases are TGTGCCAGCAGCGCCGGGACAAGGGAGTTTGTCAATCAGCCCCAGCATTTT.

This clonotype has at least ten counts. The gene calls are TRBV28 and TRBJ1-2, with 7 bases lining up with TRBD1. CDR3 length equals 13 residues. The V gene end was trimmed by 6 bases and the J gene end by 5 bases; junction bases not matched to a gene: 6. Germline-derived CDR1 and CDR2 are MDHEN and SYDVKM. The CDR3: CASRSQGGYGYTF. The CDR3 DNA is TGTGCCAGCAGGTCCCAGGGGGGATATGGCTACACCTTC.

The chain combines TRBV2 with TRBJ2-1; 12 bases are shared with TRBD2. After removal of 8 bases from V and 2 bases from J, the junction contained 13 bases not matched to a gene. The length of the CDR3 is 18 residues. CDR1 is SNHLY and CDR2 is FYNNEI in the germline V gene. This chain's CDR3 is CASRSSGRAGGPYNEQFF. CDR3 nucleotides: TGTGCCAGCCGATCTAGCGGGAGGGCCGGTGGCCCCTACAATGAGCAGTTCTTC.

V is TRBV9 and J is TRBJ2-1, with 8 bases lining up with TRBD2. This CDR3 spans 19 amino acids. Germline CDR1 is SGDLS and CDR2 is YYNGEE. V lost 0 bases, J lost 1 base, and 12 bases stayed unmatched. The CDR3 loop is CASSVAMRASGLSYNEQFF. For the CDR3, the DNA is TGTGCCAGCAGCGTAGCTATGAGGGCTAGCGGGTTATCCTACAATGAGCAGTTCTTC.

This clonotype was recorded many times. This chain uses TRBV2 with TRBJ2-5; D is uncertain. Germline V gene data show CDR1 as SNHLY and CDR2 as FYNNEI. Trimming shortened V by 5 bases and J by 2 bases, and 12 bases separated the two germline ends. The CDR3 is 14 residues long. This chain's CDR3 is CASSTASLQETQYF. The CDR3 DNA follows: TGTGCCAGCAGTACGGCCTCGCTTCAAGAGACCCAGTACTTC.

Only a few counts were recorded for this clonotype. The chain is built from TRBV4-1 and TRBJ2-5; either TRBD1 or TRBD2 may fit D (5 bases each). This CDR3 has 18 residues. Trimming cost V 0 bases and J 4 bases, with 21 bases left between them. Looked up from germline, CDR1 is MGHRA and CDR2 is YSYEKL. The CDR3 region is CASSQDLGPPNAGETQYF. The CDR3 DNA is TGCGCCAGCAGCCAAGATCTGGGACCCCCTAATGCGGGAGAGACCCAGTACTTC.

The chain has TRBV4-1 and TRBJ2-1; D not resolved. The CDR3 length is 15 residues. CDR1 and CDR2 from the germline V gene are MGHRA and YSYEKL. The V end was cut by 1 base, the J end by 6 bases, with 13 bases between. CDR3 loop: CASSQVPLGINEQFF. The CDR3 region has the DNA TGCGCCAGCAGCCAAGTGCCCCTGGGGATCAATGAGCAGTTCTTC.

This clonotype was found many times. The chain combines TRBV6-2 or TRBV6-3 with TRBJ1-1, with D uncertain. The CDR3 is made up of 12 amino acids. V lost 3 bases, J lost 4 bases, and 6 bases lay in between. The germline V gene encodes CDR1 MNHEY and CDR2 SVGEGT. The CDR3 coding sequence is TGTGCCAGCAGTTATGTGTTCACTGAAGCTTTCTTT. Its translation is CASSYVFTEAFF.

This clonotype was detected many times. The chain links TRBV30 to TRBJ1-2, with D tentatively TRBD1 (5 bases). Trimming pared 5 bases from V and 4 bases from J, leaving 14 bases between. Looked up from germline, CDR1 is GTSNPN and CDR2 is SVGIG (reference sequence). The CDR3 runs to 13 residues. The CDR3 DNA reads as TGTGCCTGGGTCACTAACGGGGGCTATGGCTACACCTTC. Protein sequence: CAWVTNGGYGYTF.

This clonotype has a count of ten or more. The rearrangement uses TRBV20-1 and TRBJ1-5; 9 nucleotides match TRBD1. The CDR3 sequence is 13 residues long. The J segment lost 6 bases and the V segment lost 5 bases, leaving 5 bases of the junction unmatched. Germline values: CDR1 DFQATT, CDR2 SNEGSKA (reference sequence). CDR3 protein: CSAHTTGGQPQHF. CDR3 DNA sequence: TGCAGTGCTCATACGACAGGGGGTCAGCCCCAGCATTTT.